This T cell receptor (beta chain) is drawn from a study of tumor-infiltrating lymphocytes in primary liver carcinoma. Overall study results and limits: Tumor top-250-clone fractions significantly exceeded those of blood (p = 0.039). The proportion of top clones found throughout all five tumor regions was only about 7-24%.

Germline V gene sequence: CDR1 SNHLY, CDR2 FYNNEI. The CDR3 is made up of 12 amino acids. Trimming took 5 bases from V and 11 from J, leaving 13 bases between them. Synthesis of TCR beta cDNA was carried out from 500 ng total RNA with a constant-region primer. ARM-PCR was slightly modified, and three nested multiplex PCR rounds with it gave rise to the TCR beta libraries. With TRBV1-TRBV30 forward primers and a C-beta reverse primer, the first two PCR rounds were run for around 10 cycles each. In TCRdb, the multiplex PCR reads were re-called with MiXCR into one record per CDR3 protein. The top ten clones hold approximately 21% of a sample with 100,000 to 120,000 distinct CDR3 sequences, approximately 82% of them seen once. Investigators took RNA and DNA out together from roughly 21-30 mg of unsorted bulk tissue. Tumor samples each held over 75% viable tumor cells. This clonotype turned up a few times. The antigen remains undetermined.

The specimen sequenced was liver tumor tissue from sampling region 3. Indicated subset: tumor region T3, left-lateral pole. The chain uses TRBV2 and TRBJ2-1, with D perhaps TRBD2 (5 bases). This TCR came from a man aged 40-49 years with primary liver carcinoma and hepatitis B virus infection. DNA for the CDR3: TGTGCCAGCAGTCCAGAACTAGTTCAGCAGTTCTTC. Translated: CASSPELVQQFF.